These 19 T cell receptor beta chains originate from one sample sequenced in a study of graft-versus-host responses after intestinal transplantation. Clones were sequenced by immunoSEQ multiplex PCR, and TCRdb holds only the in-frame ones, with some missing. Seen here are approximately 90,000 clones, roughly 85% observed once, and the top ten hold 0.8% to 0.9%. No antigens are known for them. The material sequenced was unstimulated CD4+ T cells sorted from spleen or lymph node cells, taken before intestinal transplant. These receptors originate from a human donor who received an intestinal transplant.

J is TRBJ1-1 and V is TRBV28; D might be TRBD1 (5 bases). CDR1 and CDR2 (germline): MDHEN, SYDVKM. V lost 3 bases and J lost 5, with 13 bases in between. The CDR3 contains 14 residues. CDR3 sequence reads: CASSFASGRTEAFF. The CDR3 coding sequence is TGTGCCAGCAGTTTTGCCTCAGGGAGGACTGAAGCTTTCTTT.

The chain links TRBV7-6 to TRBJ2-3, with D possibly TRBD1 on 5 matching bases. The CDR3 sequence is 16 residues long. Trimming stripped 2 bases from V and 0 bases from J, with 12 bases between. CDR1 is SGHVS, CDR2 FNYEAQ, per germline. CDR3: CASSLSTEPSTDTQYF. DNA of the CDR3: TGTGCCAGCAGCTTATCGACAGAACCTAGCACAGATACGCAGTATTTT.

The CDR3 protein is CASSLLGVGPGGELFF. CDR3 DNA: TGTGCCAGCAGCTTATTAGGGGTTGGTCCTGGTGGGGAGCTGTTTTTT. The V and J genes are TRBV7-2 and TRBJ2-2; D might be TRBD1 (5 bases). The CDR3 runs 16 residues. Trimming removed 2 bases at V and 8 bases at J, with 18 bases between. From germline, CDR1 is SGHTA and CDR2 FQGNSA.

This clone has only a few counts. In DNA, the CDR3 is TGTGCCAGCAGTGAAGGTCTAGCGGGTTTTCAGTACTTC. Its protein is CASSEGLAGFQYF. J is TRBJ2-5 and V is TRBV2, with 8 bases that match TRBD2. This CDR3 is built from 13 residues. Germline lookup yields CDR1 SNHLY and CDR2 FYNNEI. Losses at the gene ends were 1 base for V and 11 bases for J; bases not matched to a gene: 6.

This clone was found once. This chain connects TRBV11-2 to TRBJ1-5; the D is unclear. V was cut by 5 bases and J by 2 bases, with 10 bases left in between. Germline loops: CDR1 SGHAT, CDR2 FQNNGV. The CDR3 consists of 14 residues. CDR3 sequence reads: CASSGAGGNQPQHF. DNA for the CDR3: TGTGCCAGCAGCGGCGCCGGGGGCAATCAGCCCCAGCATTTT.

The chain links TRBV30 to TRBJ1-2; D is unclear. The ends were cut back, 0 bases at V and 6 bases at J, with 17 bases in the middle. The CDR3 sequence is 15 residues long. Per germline, CDR1 GTSNPN and CDR2 SVGIG (reference sequence). This chain's CDR3 is CAWSVLGGGYNGYTF. In nucleotides, the CDR3 is TGTGCCTGGAGTGTACTGGGCGGAGGGTATAATGGCTACACCTTC. The full variable domain, with the rest looked up from reference TRBV30 and TRBJ1-2, is SQTIHQWPATLVQPVGSPLSLECTVEGTSNPNLYWYRQAAGRGLQLLFYSVGIGQISSEVPQNLSASRPQDRQFILSSKKLLLSDSGFYLCAWSVLGGGYNGYTFGSGTRLTVV.

This sequence joins TRBV25-1 and TRBJ2-1; 11 bases fit TRBD2. V was clipped by 3 bases and J by 9 bases; unmatched bases: 7. The CDR3 consists of 15 residues. The germline gives CDR1 MGHDK, CDR2 SYGVNS. CDR3: CASSDASGRIGEQFF. The CDR3 DNA follows: TGTGCCAGCAGTGACGCTAGCGGGAGGATCGGTGAGCAGTTCTTC.

V usage is TRBV6-5 and J usage is TRBJ2-5; TRBD1 matches at 7 bases. V lost 6 bases, J lost 4 bases, and 5 bases stayed unmatched. CDR3 size: 13 residues. Looked up from germline, CDR1 is MNHEY and CDR2 is SVGAGI. In DNA form, the CDR3 reads TGTGCCAGCAGACCGACAGGGTTAGAGACCCAGTACTTC. Residues: CASRPTGLETQYF.

This clone was detected a few times. This chain links TRBV27 with TRBJ2-7, with 8 bases identical to TRBD1. With 6 bases clipped from V and 3 bases from J, the junction kept 4 bases outside the gene matches. CDR3 length: 13 residues. Germline V gene lookup returns CDR1 MNHEY and CDR2 SMNVEV (reference sequence). CDR3: CASRFGQGYEQYF. The CDR3 nucleotides read TGTGCCAGCAGATTTGGACAGGGCTACGAGCAGTACTTC.

The chain employs TRBV19 and TRBJ2-2; 8 bases are shared with TRBD2. The CDR3 sequence is 15 residues long. Germline CDR1 and CDR2: LNHDA and SQIVND (reference sequence). The ends lost 4 bases at V and 6 bases at J; junction bases unmatched: 7. DNA for the CDR3: TGTGCCAGTAGTACGGGACTAGGATTCGCCGGGGAGCTGTTTTTT. Translation gives CASSTGLGFAGELFF. The variable domain in full, with the rest retrieved from reference TRBV19 and TRBJ2-2, is DGGITQSPKYLFRKEGQNVTLSCEQNLNHDAMYWYRQDPGQGLRLIYYSQIVNDFQKGDIAEGYSVSREKKESFPLTVTSAQKNPTAFYLCASSTGLGFAGELFFGEGSRLTVL.

The chain couples TRBV6-5 to TRBJ2-1; D is unclear. The CDR3 loop spans 14 amino acids. The V gene lost 7 bases and the J gene lost 0 bases, with 10 bases spanning the gap. Germline V gene lookup returns CDR1 MNHEY and CDR2 SVGAGI. CDR3: CASTGGSSYNEQFF. The CDR3 coding sequence is TGTGCCAGCACGGGTGGTAGCTCCTACAATGAGCAGTTCTTC.

This clone was seen just once. This chain links TRBV5-4 with TRBJ2-5; tentatively, D is TRBD2 (7 bases). The V end lost 4 bases, the J end lost 1 base, and 11 bases lay between the germline ends. Germline V gives CDR1 SGHNT, CDR2 YYREEE (reference sequence). The CDR3 is made up of 14 amino acids. The CDR3 DNA is TGTGCCAGCAGCGAGGGGGGGACCCAAGAGACCCAGTACTTC. Its translation: CASSEGGTQETQYF.

This clone showed up just once. The chain carries TRBV18 and TRBJ2-5, with D maybe TRBD2 (6 bases). The CDR3 covers 12 residues. The V end was cut by 3 bases, the J end by 5 bases, with 7 bases between. Germline loops: CDR1 KGHSH, CDR2 LQKENI. The CDR3 region has the DNA TGTGCCAGCTCACCCGGAGGGGAGACCCAGTACTTC. Protein sequence: CASSPGGETQYF.

The table lists this clone with a count of one. V gene TRBV28 combines with J gene TRBJ1-5; TRBD1 matches 7 bases. V shed 7 bases, J shed 1 base, and the junction held 7 bases outside the gene matches. In germline, CDR1 is MDHEN, CDR2 SYDVKM. The CDR3 spans 15 residues. The CDR3 reads CASIPGGESNQPQHF. DNA of the CDR3: TGTGCCAGCATCCCAGGGGGAGAAAGCAATCAGCCCCAGCATTTT.

Concerning this clone itself: A junction boundary mismatches the germline segment, possibly from a read error. Other DNA sequences in this sample translate to the same CDR3. The V call is TRBV29-1, the J call TRBJ1-1, with 9 bases lining up with TRBD1. Per the germline V gene, CDR1 is SQVTM and CDR2 is ANQGSEA. The CDR3 sequence is 11 residues long. The CDR3: CSVDRGTEAFF. DNA for the CDR3: TGCAGCGTGGACAGGGGCACTGAAGCCTTCTTT.

Here the CDR3 DNA reads TGCAGCGTTCTCAGGGGTATTAACTCAGATACGCAGTATTTT. Its translation is CSVLRGINSDTQYF. The rearrangement uses TRBV29-1 and TRBJ2-3; weak D call: TRBD1 (6 bases). This CDR3 contains 14 residues. Trimming stripped 5 bases from V and 4 bases from J, with 16 bases between. Germline V gene data show CDR1 as SQVTM and CDR2 as ANQGSEA.

This clone was counted between two and nine times. The V call is TRBV5-1, the J call TRBJ2-7; 14 nucleotides line up with TRBD2. CDR1 and CDR2 from the germline V gene are SGHRS and YFSETQ. The CDR3 runs to 16 residues. V lost 0 bases, J lost 3 bases, and 2 bases stayed unmatched. CDR3 residues: CASSLATSGGVYEQYF. As DNA, the CDR3 is TGCGCCAGCAGCTTGGCGACTAGCGGGGGGGTCTACGAGCAGTACTTC. Looking up the rest from reference TRBV5-1 and TRBJ2-7 gives the full variable domain: KAGVTQTPRYLIKTRGQQVTLSCSPISGHRSVSWYQQTPGQGLQFLFEYFSETQRNKGNFPGRFSGRQFSNSRSEMNVSTLELGDSALYLCASSLATSGGVYEQYFGPGTRLTVT.

This chain links TRBV27 with TRBJ1-4, with 10 bases aligning to TRBD1. V trimming: 1 base; J trimming: 10 bases; junction bases outside the gene matches: 12. Per the germline V gene, CDR1 is MNHEY and CDR2 is SMNVEV (reference sequence). This CDR3 region has 17 residues. The CDR3: CASSLLTGTGERGKLFF. The DNA for the CDR3 is TGTGCCAGCAGTTTATTAACCGGGACAGGGGAGCGGGGAAAACTGTTTTTT.

The gene calls are TRBV14 and TRBJ2-7; tentatively, D is TRBD1 (6 bases). The CDR3 has 16 amino acids. Germline V lookup: CDR1 SGHDN, CDR2 FVKESK. Trimming left V 4 bases short and J 4 bases short, with 20 bases between. CDR3: CASSPGQHLRSYEQYF. CDR3 nucleotides: TGTGCCAGCAGCCCTGGACAGCACTTGAGATCTTACGAGCAGTACTTC.